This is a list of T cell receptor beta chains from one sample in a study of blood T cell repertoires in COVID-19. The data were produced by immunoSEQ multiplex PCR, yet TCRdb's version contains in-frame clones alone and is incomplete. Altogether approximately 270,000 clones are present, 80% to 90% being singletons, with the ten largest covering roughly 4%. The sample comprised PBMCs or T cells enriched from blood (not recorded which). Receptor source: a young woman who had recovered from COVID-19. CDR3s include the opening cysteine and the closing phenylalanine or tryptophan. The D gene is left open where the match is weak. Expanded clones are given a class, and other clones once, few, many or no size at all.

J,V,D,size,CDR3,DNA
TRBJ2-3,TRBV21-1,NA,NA,CASSKSLRGRLQVGRTDTQYF,TGTGCCAGCAGCAAATCTTTACGGGGTAGGCTGCAGGTTGGTCGCACAGATACGCAGTATTTT
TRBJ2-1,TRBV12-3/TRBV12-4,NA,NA,CASSKLSYNEQFF,TGTGCCAGCAGTAAGCTCTCCTACAATGAGCAGTTCTTC
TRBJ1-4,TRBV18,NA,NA,CASSPSAGEKLFF,TGTGCCAGCTCACCTTCGGCGGGAGAAAAACTGTTTTTT
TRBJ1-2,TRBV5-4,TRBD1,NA,CASSPSPGTGEVGYTF,TGTGCCAGCAGCCCGTCACCCGGGACAGGGGAGGTTGGCTACACCTTC
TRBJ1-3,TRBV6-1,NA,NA,CASSESVRSSGNTIYF,TGTGCCAGCAGTGAATCTGTCCGGAGCTCTGGAAACACCATATATTTT
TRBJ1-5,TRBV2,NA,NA,CASSAAGMINQPQHF,TGTGCCAGCAGTGCGGCAGGGATGATCAATCAGCCCCAGCATTTT
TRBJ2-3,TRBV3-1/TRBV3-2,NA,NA,CASSQVRTVGSTDTQYF,TGTGCCAGCAGCCAAGTGAGGACAGTTGGAAGCACAGATACGCAGTATTTT
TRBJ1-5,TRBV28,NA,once,CASSPSGGTGQPQHF,TGTGCCAGCAGCCCCTCGGGGGGCACAGGGCAGCCCCAGCATTTT
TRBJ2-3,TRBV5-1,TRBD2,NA,CASSLGLAGGTDTQYF,TGCGCCAGCAGCCTAGGACTAGCGGGAGGGACAGATACGCAGTATTTT
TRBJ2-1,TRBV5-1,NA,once,CASSLGSTHNEQFF,TGCGCCAGCAGCTTGGGTTCTACCCACAATGAGCAGTTCTTC
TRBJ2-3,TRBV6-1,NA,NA,CASSEGASGTQYF,TGTGCCAGCAGTGAAGGGGCCTCGGGAACGCAGTATTTT
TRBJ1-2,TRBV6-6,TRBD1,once,CASSHGQGGDYGYTF,TGTGCCAGCAGCCACGGACAGGGTGGCGACTATGGCTACACCTTC
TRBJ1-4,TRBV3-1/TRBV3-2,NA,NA,CASSQRGNEKLFF,TGTGCCAGCAGCCAACGGGGGAATGAAAAACTGTTTTTT
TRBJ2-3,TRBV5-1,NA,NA,CASSLASGGVTDTQYF,TGCGCCAGCAGCTTGGCCAGCGGCGGGGTAACAGATACGCAGTATTTT
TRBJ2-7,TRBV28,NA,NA,CASFLSGTLSYEQYF,TGTGCCAGCTTCCTCTCCGGGACACTCTCCTACGAGCAGTACTTC
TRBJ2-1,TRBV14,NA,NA,CASSHGLAYEQFF,TGTGCCAGCAGCCACGGCCTAGCCTATGAGCAGTTCTTC
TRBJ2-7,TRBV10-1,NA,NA,CASSAQRGSSYEQYF,TGCGCCAGCAGTGCCCAACGGGGGAGCTCCTACGAGCAGTACTTC
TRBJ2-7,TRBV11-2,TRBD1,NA,CASSPIGTVKAYEQYF,TGTGCCAGCAGCCCGATCGGGACAGTTAAAGCCTACGAGCAGTACTTC
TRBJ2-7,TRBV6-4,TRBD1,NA,CASSGSDRATPCEQYF,TGTGCCAGCAGTGGATCGGACAGGGCGACCCCCTGCGAGCAGTACTTC
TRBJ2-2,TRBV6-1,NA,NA,CASSEPTRGNGELFF,TGTGCCAGCAGTGAACCAACCCGGGGGAACGGGGAGCTGTTTTTT
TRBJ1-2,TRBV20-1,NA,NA,CSASRGGGANYGYTF,TGCAGTGCTAGTCGGGGTGGGGGCGCTAACTATGGCTACACCTTC
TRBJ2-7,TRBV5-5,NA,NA,CASSLRADSYEQYF,TGTGCCAGCAGCTTGAGAGCGGATTCCTACGAGCAGTACTTC
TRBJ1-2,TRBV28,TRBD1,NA,CASIDREKNGYTF,TGTGCCAGCATCGACAGGGAGAAAAACGGCTACACCTTC
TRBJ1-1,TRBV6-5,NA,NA,CASSHREINTEAFF,TGTGCCAGCAGTCACAGGGAGATAAACACTGAAGCTTTCTTT
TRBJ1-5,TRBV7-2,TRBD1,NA,CASSQGAGSNQPQHF,TGTGCCAGCAGCCAGGGGGCGGGTAGCAATCAGCCCCAGCATTTT
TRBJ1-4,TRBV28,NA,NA,CASSYRETNEKLFF,TGTGCCAGCAGTTACCGGGAAACTAATGAAAAACTGTTTTTT
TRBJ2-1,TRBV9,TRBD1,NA,CASSVLNRDRAYNEQFF,TGTGCCAGCAGCGTACTCAACCGGGACAGGGCCTACAATGAGCAGTTCTTC
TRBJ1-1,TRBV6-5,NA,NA,CASSSSSGGKQAFF,NA
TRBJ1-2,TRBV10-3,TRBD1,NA,CAIGFLPDRAEGYTF,TGTGCCATCGGTTTTCTCCCAGACAGGGCCGAAGGCTACACCTTC
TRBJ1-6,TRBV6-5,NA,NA,CASSTGTKGSPLHF,TGTGCCAGCAGTACCGGGACTAAAGGTTCACCCCTCCACTTT
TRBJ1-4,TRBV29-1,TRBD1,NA,CSGGQGRTTNEKLFF,TGCAGCGGGGGACAGGGAAGAACAACTAATGAAAAACTGTTTTTT
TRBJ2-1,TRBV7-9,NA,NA,CASSPREGNLYNEQFF,TGTGCCAGCAGCCCCAGAGAGGGTAACCTCTACAATGAGCAGTTCTTC
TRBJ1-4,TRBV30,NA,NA,CAWRSGFPREKLFF,TGTGCCTGGAGATCAGGGTTCCCTCGTGAAAAACTGTTTTTT
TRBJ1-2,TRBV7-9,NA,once,CASSLVTDGYTF,TGTGCCAGCAGCCTCGTTACGGATGGCTACACCTTC
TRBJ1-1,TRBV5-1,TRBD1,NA,CASSLNTRGFTEAFF,TGCGCCAGCAGCTTAAATACCAGGGGGTTTACTGAAGCTTTCTTT
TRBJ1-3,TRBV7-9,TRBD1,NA,CASSLGGGKNTIYF,TGTGCCAGCAGCTTAGGAGGGGGCAAAAACACCATATATTTT
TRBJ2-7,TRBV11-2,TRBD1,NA,CASSLWAVRDRAYEQYF,TGTGCCAGCAGCTTATGGGCTGTCCGGGACAGGGCCTACGAGCAGTACTTC
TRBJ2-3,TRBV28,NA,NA,CASSRVAPSTDTQYF,TGTGCCAGCAGTCGGGTCGCCCCGAGCACAGATACGCAGTATTTT
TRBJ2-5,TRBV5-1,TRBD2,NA,CASSLAQLAGGPVETQYF,TGCGCCAGCAGCTTGGCCCAGCTAGCGGGAGGGCCCGTAGAGACCCAGTACTTC
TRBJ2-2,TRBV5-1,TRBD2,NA,CASSLEPAGKLFF,TGCGCCAGCAGCTTGGAACCAGCGGGAAAGCTGTTTTTT
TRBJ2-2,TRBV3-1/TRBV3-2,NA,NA,CASSQLDSLQNTGELFF,TGTGCCAGCAGCCAACTTGACTCCTTACAAAACACCGGGGAGCTGTTTTTT
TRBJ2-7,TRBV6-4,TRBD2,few,CASSEASGSYEQYF,TGTGCCAGCAGTGAGGCTAGCGGGAGCTACGAGCAGTACTTC
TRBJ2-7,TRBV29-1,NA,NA,CSVFQVSSYEQYF,TGCAGCGTTTTTCAAGTCAGCTCCTACGAGCAGTACTTC
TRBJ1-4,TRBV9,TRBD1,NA,CASSTRTGGTNEKLFF,TGTGCCAGCAGCACCCGGACAGGGGGAACTAATGAAAAACTGTTTTTT
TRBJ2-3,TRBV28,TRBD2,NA,CASRPGLARDTQYF,TGTGCCAGCAGACCGGGACTAGCCCGAGATACGCAGTATTTT
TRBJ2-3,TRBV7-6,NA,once,CASSLTGEAASTDTQYF,TGTGCCAGCAGCTTAACGGGAGAGGCAGCTAGCACAGATACGCAGTATTTT
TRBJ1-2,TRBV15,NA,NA,CATTFGLNYGYTF,TGTGCCACCACCTTCGGACTGAACTATGGCTACACCTTC
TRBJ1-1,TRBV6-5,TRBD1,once,CASTSRGYTEAFF,TGTGCCAGCACGAGCAGGGGGTACACTGAAGCTTTCTTT
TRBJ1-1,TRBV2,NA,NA,CASNGLAGVEAFF,TGTGCCAGCAACGGATTGGCGGGAGTCGAAGCTTTCTTT
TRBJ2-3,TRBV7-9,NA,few,CASSLYTDTQYF,TGTGCCAGCAGCTTATACACAGATACGCAGTATTTT
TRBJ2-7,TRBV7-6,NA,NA,CASSLGQGFSYEQYF,TGTGCCAGCAGCTTAGGCCAGGGGTTCTCCTACGAGCAGTACTTC
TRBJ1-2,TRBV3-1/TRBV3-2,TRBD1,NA,CASSHDGQGPYGYTF,TGTGCCAGCAGCCACGATGGACAGGGACCCTATGGCTACACCTTC
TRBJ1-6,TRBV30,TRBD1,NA,CAGETGSYNSPLHF,TGTGCCGGAGAGACAGGGTCCTATAATTCACCCCTCCACTTT
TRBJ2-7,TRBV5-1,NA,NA,CASSYLGAGRSYEQYF,TGCGCCAGCAGCTACTTGGGGGCAGGGCGATCCTACGAGCAGTACTTC
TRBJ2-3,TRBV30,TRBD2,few,CAWTGLANTQYF,TGTGCCTGGACGGGACTAGCGAATACGCAGTATTTT
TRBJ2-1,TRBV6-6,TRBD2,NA,CASSYGGSSYNEQFF,TGTGCCAGCAGTTACGGCGGGAGCTCCTACAATGAGCAGTTCTTC
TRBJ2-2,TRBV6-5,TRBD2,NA,CASYPGLAGVGELFF,TGTGCCAGCTACCCGGGACTAGCGGGAGTAGGGGAGCTGTTTTTT